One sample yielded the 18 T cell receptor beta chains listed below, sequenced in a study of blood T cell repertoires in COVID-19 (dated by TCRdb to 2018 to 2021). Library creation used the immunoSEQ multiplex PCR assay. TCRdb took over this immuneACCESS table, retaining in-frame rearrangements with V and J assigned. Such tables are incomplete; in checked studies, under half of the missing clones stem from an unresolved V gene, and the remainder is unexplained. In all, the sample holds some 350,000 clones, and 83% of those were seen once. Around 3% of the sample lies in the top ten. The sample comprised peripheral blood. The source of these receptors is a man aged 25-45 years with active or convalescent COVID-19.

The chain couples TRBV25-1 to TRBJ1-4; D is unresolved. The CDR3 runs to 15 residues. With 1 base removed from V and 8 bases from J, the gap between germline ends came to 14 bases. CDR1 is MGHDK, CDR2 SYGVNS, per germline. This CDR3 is CASSEWRALGEKLFF. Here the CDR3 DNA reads TGTGCCAGCAGTGAATGGAGGGCCCTCGGCGAAAAACTGTTTTTT.

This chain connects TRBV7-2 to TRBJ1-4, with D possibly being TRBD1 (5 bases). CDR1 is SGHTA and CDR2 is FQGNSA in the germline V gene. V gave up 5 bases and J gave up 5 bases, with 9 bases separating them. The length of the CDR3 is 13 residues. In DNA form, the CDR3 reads TGTGCCAGCAGCCTCGGGGGGAATGAAAAACTGTTTTTT. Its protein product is CASSLGGNEKLFF. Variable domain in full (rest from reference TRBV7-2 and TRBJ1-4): GAGVSQSPSNKVTEKGKDVELRCDPISGHTALYWYRQSLGQGLEFLIYFQGNSAPDKSGLPSDRFSAERTGGSVSTLTIQRTQQEDSAVYLCASSLGGNEKLFFGSGTQLSVL.

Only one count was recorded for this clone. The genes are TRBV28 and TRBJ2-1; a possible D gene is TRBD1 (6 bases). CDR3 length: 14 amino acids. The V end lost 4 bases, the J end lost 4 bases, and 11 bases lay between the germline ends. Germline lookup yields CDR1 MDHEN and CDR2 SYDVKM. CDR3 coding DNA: TGTGCCAGCAGTTGGCTAGGGGGATACAATGAGCAGTTCTTC. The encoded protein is CASSWLGGYNEQFF.

The CDR3 nucleotides read TGTGCCAGCAGTTTAATCGGACAGGGGGAATATGGCTACACCTTC. As protein: CASSLIGQGEYGYTF. This chain connects TRBV28 to TRBJ1-2, with 10 bases lining up with TRBD1. Germline-derived CDR1 and CDR2 are MDHEN and SYDVKM. V lost 2 bases, J lost 5 bases, and 5 bases stayed unmatched. This CDR3 is built from 15 residues.

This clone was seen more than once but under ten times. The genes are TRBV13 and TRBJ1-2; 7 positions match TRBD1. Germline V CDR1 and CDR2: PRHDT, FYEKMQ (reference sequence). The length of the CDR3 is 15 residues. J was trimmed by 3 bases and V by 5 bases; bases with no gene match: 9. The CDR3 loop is CASSQGDRTHYGYTF. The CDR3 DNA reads TGTGCCAGCAGCCAAGGGGACAGAACACACTATGGCTACACCTTC.

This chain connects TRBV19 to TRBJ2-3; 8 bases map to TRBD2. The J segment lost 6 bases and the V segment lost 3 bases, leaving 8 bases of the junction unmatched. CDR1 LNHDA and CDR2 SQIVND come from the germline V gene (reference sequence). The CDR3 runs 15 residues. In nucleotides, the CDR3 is TGTGCCAGTAGTATCAGGACTAGCACAAGGGATACGCAGTATTTT. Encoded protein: CASSIRTSTRDTQYF.

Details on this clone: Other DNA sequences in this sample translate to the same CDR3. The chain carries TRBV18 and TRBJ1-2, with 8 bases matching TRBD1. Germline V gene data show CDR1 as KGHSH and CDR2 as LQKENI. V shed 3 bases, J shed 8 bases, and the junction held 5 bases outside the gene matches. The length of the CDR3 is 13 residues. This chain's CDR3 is CASSPGQGGGYTF. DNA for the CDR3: TGTGCCAGCTCACCTGGACAGGGAGGCGGCTACACCTTC.

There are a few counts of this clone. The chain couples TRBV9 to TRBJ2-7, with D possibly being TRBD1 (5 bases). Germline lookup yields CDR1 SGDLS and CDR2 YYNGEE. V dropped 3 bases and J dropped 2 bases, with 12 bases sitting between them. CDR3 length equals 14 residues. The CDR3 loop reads CASSARQSPYEQYF. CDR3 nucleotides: TGTGCCAGCAGCGCCAGACAGTCGCCCTACGAGCAGTACTTC.

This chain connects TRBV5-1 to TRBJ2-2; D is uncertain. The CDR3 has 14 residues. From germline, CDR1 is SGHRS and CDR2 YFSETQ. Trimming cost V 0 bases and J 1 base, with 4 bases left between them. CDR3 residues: CASSLDWNTGELFF. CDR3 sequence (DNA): TGCGCCAGCAGCTTGGACTGGAACACCGGGGAGCTGTTTTTT.

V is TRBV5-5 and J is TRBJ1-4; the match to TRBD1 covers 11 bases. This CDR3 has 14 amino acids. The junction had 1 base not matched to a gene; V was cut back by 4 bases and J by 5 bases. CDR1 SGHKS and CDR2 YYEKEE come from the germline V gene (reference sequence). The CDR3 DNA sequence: TGTGCCAGCAGCCGGGACAGGGGGAATGAAAAACTGTTTTTT. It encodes CASSRDRGNEKLFF.

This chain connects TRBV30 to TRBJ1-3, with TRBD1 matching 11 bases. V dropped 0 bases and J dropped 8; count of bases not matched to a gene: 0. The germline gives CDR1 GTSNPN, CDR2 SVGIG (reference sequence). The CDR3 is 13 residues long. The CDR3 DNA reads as TGTGCCTGGAGTGTGGACAGGGGGCACACCATATATTTT. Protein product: CAWSVDRGHTIYF.

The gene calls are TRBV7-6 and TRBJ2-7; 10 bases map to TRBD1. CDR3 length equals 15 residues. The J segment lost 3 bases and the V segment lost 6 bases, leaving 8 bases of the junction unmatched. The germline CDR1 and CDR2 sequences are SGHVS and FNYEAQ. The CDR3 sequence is CASRGRDRGDYEQYF. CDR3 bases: TGTGCCAGCAGGGGCCGGGACAGGGGAGACTACGAGCAGTACTTC.

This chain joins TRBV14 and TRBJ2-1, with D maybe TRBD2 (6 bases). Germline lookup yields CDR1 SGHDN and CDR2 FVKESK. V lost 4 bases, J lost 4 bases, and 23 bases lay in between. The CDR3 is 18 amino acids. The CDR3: CASSRVTKGGLWYNEQFF. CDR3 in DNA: TGTGCCAGCAGCCGAGTCACTAAGGGAGGTTTATGGTACAATGAGCAGTTCTTC. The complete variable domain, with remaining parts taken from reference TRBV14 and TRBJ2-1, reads EAGVTQFPSHSVIEKGQTVTLRCDPISGHDNLYWYRRVMGKEIKFLLHFVKESKQDESGMPNNRFLAERTGGTYSTLKVQPAELEDSGVYFCASSRVTKGGLWYNEQFFGPGTRLTVL.

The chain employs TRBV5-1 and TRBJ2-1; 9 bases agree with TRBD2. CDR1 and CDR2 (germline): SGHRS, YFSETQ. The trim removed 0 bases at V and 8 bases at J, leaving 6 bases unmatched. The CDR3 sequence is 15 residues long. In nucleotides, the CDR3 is TGCGCCAGCAGCTTGGTTTTAGCGGGAGTCGATGAGCAGTTCTTC. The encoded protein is CASSLVLAGVDEQFF.

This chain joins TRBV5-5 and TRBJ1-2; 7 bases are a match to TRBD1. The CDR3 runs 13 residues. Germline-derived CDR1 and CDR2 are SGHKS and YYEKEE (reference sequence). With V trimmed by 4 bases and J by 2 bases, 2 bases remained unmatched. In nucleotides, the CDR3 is TGTGCCAGCAGCCGGGACAGCAACTATGGCTACACCTTC. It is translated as CASSRDSNYGYTF.

This CDR3 reads CASSSGGQPQHF. CDR3 sequence (DNA): TGTGCCAGCAGCTCAGGGGGTCAGCCCCAGCATTTT. The chain combines TRBV7-9 with TRBJ1-5; the match to TRBD1 covers 7 bases. In germline, CDR1 is SEHNR, CDR2 FQNEAQ (reference sequence). The CDR3 extends over 12 amino acids. V shed 4 bases and J 6 bases; nucleotides not matched to a gene: 0.

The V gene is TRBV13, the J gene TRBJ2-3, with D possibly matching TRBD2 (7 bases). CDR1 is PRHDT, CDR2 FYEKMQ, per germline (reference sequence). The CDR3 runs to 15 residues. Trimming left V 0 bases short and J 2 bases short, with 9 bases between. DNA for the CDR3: TGTGCCAGCAGCTTAGGGGGGGGGCCCACAGATACGCAGTATTTT. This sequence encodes CASSLGGGPTDTQYF.

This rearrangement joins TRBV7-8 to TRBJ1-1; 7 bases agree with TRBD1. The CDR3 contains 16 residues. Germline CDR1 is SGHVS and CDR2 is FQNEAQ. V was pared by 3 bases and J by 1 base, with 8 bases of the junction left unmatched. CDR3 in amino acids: CASSFQGENRNTEAFF. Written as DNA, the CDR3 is TGTGCCAGCAGCTTCCAGGGGGAAAACAGGAACACTGAAGCTTTCTTT.